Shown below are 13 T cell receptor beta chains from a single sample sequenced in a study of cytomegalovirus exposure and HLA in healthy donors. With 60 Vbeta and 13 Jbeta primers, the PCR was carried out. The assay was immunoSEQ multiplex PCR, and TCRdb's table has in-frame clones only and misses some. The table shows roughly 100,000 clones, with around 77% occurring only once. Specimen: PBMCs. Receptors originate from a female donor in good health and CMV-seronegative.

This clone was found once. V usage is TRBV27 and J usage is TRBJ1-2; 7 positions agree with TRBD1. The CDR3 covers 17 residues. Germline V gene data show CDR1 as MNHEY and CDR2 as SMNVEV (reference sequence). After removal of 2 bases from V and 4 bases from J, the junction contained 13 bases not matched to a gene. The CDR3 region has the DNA TGTGCCAGCAGTTTACGGGCAGGGGGAAGTACCCTCTATGGCTACACCTTC. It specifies CASSLRAGGSTLYGYTF.

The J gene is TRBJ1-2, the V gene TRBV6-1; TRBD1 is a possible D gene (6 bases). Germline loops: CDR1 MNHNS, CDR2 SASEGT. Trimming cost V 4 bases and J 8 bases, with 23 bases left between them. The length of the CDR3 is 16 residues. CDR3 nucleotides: TGTGCCAGCAGTGTCCTTCCTCAACAGGGCGAGGGAGGCTACACCTTC. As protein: CASSVLPQQGEGGYTF.

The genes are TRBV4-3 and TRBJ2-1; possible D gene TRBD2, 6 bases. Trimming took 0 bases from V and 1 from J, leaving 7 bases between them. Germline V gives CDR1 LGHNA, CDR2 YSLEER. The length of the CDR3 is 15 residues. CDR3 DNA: TGCGCCAGCAGCCAAGATCGGGAGTCCTACAATGAGCAGTTCTTC. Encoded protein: CASSQDRESYNEQFF.

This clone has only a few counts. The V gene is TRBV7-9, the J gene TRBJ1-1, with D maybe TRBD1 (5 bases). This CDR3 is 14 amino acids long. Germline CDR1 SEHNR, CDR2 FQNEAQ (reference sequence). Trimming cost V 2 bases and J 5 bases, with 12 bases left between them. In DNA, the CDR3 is TGTGCCAGCAGCTTACTGCAGGGTTGGACTGAAGCTTTCTTT. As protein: CASSLLQGWTEAFF.

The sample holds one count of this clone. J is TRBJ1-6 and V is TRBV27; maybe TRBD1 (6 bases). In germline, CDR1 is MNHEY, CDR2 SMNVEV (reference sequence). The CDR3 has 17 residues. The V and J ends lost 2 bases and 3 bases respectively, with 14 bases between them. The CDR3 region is CASSLRWGQGYNSPLHF. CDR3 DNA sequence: TGTGCCAGCAGTTTAAGATGGGGGCAGGGCTATAATTCACCCCTCCACTTT.

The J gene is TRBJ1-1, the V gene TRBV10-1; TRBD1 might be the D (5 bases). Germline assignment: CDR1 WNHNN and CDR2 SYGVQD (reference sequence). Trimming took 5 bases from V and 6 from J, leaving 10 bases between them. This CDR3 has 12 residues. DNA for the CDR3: TGCGCCAGCAGTCGGGGGTCGGCTGAAGCTTTCTTT. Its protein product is CASSRGSAEAFF.

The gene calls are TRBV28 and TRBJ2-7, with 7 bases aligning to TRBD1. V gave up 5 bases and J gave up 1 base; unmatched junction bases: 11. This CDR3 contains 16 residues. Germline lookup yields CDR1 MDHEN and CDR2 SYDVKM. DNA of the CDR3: TGTGCCAGCAGTCCCTCCTCGGGACAGCTGTCCTACGAGCAGTACTTC. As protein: CASSPSSGQLSYEQYF.

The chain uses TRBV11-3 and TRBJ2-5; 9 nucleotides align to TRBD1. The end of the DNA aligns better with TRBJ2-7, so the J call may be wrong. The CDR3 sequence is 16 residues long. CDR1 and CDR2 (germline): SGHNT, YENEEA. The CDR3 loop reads CASSLSPGQGTNEQYF. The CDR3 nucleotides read TGTGCCAGCAGCTTAAGCCCGGGACAGGGAACGAACGAGCAGTACTTC.

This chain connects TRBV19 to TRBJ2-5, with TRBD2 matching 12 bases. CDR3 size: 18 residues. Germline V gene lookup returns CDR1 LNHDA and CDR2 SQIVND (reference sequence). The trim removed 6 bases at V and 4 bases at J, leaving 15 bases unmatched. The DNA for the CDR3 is TGTGCCAGTAGCCCTACCTCGACTAGCGGGAGTATTGGAGAGACCCAGTACTTC. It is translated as CASSPTSTSGSIGETQYF. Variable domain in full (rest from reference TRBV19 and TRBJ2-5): DGGITQSPKYLFRKEGQNVTLSCEQNLNHDAMYWYRQDPGQGLRLIYYSQIVNDFQKGDIAEGYSVSREKKESFPLTVTSAQKNPTAFYLCASSPTSTSGSIGETQYFGPGTRLLVL.

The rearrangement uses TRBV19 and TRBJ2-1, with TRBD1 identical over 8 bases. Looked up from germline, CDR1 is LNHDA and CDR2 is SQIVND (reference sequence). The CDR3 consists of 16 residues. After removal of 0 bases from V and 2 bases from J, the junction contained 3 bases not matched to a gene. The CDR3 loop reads CASSIDAGGAYNEQFF. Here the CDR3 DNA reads TGTGCCAGTAGTATAGACGCAGGGGGCGCCTACAATGAGCAGTTCTTC.

CDR3 sequence reads: CASKISGTTRSGEQYF. In nucleotides, the CDR3 is TGTGCCAGTAAGATTAGTGGCACAACGAGGTCCGGGGAGCAGTACTTC. This chain joins TRBV27 and TRBJ2-7, with D hard to call. This CDR3 spans 16 amino acids. The V gene lost 9 bases and the J gene lost 7 bases, with 28 bases spanning the gap. In germline, CDR1 is MNHEY, CDR2 SMNVEV (reference sequence).

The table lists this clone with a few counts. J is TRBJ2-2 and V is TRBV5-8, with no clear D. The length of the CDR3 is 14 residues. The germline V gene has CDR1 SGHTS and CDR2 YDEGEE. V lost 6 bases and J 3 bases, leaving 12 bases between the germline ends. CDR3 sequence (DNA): TGTGCCAGCACTTTTCTGCAGGACACCGGGGAGCTGTTTTTT. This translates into CASTFLQDTGELFF.

CDR3 DNA sequence: TGTGCCACCCTGGGGGGGGCAGAGACCCAGTACTTC. It codes for CATLGGAETQYF. The chain joins TRBV7-9 to TRBJ2-5, with D tentatively TRBD2 (7 bases). Germline CDR1 SEHNR, CDR2 FQNEAQ (reference sequence). The V end lost 10 bases, the J end lost 4 bases, and 13 bases lay between the germline ends. The CDR3 runs to 12 residues.